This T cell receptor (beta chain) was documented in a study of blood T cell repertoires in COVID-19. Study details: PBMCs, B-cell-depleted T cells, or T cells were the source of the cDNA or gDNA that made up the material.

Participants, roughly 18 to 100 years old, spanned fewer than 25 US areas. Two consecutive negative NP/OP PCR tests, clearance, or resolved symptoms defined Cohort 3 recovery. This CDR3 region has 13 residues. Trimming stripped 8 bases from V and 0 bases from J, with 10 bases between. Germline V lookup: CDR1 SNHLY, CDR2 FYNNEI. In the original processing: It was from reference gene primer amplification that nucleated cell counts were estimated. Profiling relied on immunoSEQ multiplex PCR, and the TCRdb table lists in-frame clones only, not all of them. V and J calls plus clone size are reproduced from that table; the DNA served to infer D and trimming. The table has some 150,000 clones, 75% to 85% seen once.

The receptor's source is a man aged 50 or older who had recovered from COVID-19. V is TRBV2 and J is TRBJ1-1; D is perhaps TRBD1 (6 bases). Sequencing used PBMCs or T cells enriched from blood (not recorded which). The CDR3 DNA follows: TGTGCCAGCGGCGGACAGATGAACACTGAAGCTTTCTTT. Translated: CASGGQMNTEAFF. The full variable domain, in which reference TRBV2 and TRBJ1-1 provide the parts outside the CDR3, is EPEVTQTPSHQVTQMGQEVILRCVPISNHLYFYWYRQILGQKVEFLVSFYNNEISEKSEIFDDQFSVERPDGSNFTLKIRSTKLEDSAMYFCASGGQMNTEAFFGQGTRLTVV.